The 5 T cell receptor beta chains below were found in one sample sequenced in a study of human T cells and chemical hapten exposure. TCRdb re-derived calls from the RACE reads in MiXCR, one entry per CDR3 protein. The table has some 100,000 distinct CDR3 sequences, around 9.3% seen once. Sample time point: patch test 2, 6 weeks after DPC sensitization. Treatment in this sample: therapeutic diphenylcyclopropenone sensitization with weekly scalp DPC. The sample here was whole blood, taken in connection with sensitization to the hapten diphenylcyclopropenone (DPC). These receptors were obtained from a woman between 35 and 50 years old with alopecia areata. Some clones in this sample may be carry-over from other donors' samples.

This clonotype was detected ten times or more. The chain employs TRBV7-8 and TRBJ2-5; D call uncertain. Trimming stripped 0 bases from V and 5 bases from J, with 13 bases between. The CDR3 is made up of 15 amino acids. CDR1 is SGHVS, CDR2 FQNEAQ, per germline. The CDR3 loop reads CASSLALQSRETQYF. In DNA, the CDR3 is TGTGCCAGCAGCTTAGCGCTTCAGTCACGGGAGACCCAGTACTTC. The full variable domain, completed using reference TRBV7-8 and TRBJ2-5, is GAGVSQSPRYKVAKRGQDVALRCDPISGHVSLFWYQQALGQGPEFLTYFQNEAQLDKSGLPSDRFFAERPEGSVSTLKIQRTQQEDSAVYLCASSLALQSRETQYFGPGTRLLVL.

This clonotype was counted ten times or more. The chain has TRBV3-1 and TRBJ1-3; the D is unclear. CDR3 length equals 14 residues. Trimming shortened V by 1 base and J by 7 bases, and 11 bases separated the two germline ends. Germline V gene lookup returns CDR1 LGHDT and CDR2 YNNKEL (reference sequence). The CDR3 sequence: CASSQAVGRNTIYF. The CDR3 bases are TGTGCCAGCAGCCAAGCAGTGGGCAGGAACACCATATATTTT.

This clonotype was observed once. This chain uses TRBV9 with TRBJ2-1; 9 nucleotides agree with TRBD2. V lost 0 bases and J lost 9; bases outside the gene matches: 10. Germline CDR1 is SGDLS and CDR2 is YYNGEE. The CDR3 extends over 16 amino acids. CDR3 DNA: TGTGCCAGCAGCGTAGGGCTAGCGGGGACCTTGGGTGAGCAGTTCTTC. Its protein is CASSVGLAGTLGEQFF.

The sample holds many counts of this clonotype. The gene calls are TRBV20-1 and TRBJ2-1; D not resolved. Trimming left V 3 bases short and J 0 bases short, with 15 bases between. CDR1 is DFQATT, CDR2 SNEGSKA, per germline (reference sequence). The CDR3 totals 16 residues. The CDR3 DNA sequence: TGCAGTGCTAGGGATACTGACACGAGCTCCTACAATGAGCAGTTCTTC. Translated, it gives CSARDTDTSSYNEQFF.

This clonotype was seen at least ten times. The rearrangement joins TRBV11-1 to TRBJ2-5; D is possibly TRBD2 (5 bases). This CDR3 comprises 13 residues. Germline V gene data show CDR1 as SGHAT and CDR2 as FQDESV (reference sequence). V lost 5 bases to trimming and J lost 6 bases, with 13 bases between them. CDR3 bases: TGTGCCAGCAGCCGCCCGGAGGAAAAGACCCAGTACTTC. Translated, it gives CASSRPEEKTQYF.